Below are 19 T cell receptor beta chains sequenced from a single sample in a study of T cells in tumors after PD-1 blockade. The data were produced by immunoSEQ multiplex PCR, yet TCRdb's version contains in-frame clones alone and is incomplete. The table shows roughly 47,000 clones, with more than 70% occurring only once. The sample in question was PBMCs, obtained before anti-PD-1 treatment. The receptors were sampled from a human donor with basal cell carcinoma.

The chain joins TRBV5-1 to TRBJ2-3; D is ambiguous. V shed 0 bases and J shed 0 bases, with 8 bases lying between them. The CDR3 sequence is 15 residues long. The germline gives CDR1 SGHRS, CDR2 YFSETQ. CDR3 in amino acids: CASSLEGSSTDTQYF. CDR3 in DNA: TGCGCCAGCAGCTTGGAGGGCTCCAGCACAGATACGCAGTATTTT.

This chain's CDR3 is CASSSGGSNQPQHF. CDR3 DNA sequence: TGTGCCAGCAGTTCAGGGGGCAGCAATCAGCCCCAGCATTTT. The rearrangement links TRBV7-9 to TRBJ1-5, with 8 bases that match TRBD1. The germline CDR1 and CDR2 sequences are SEHNR and FQNEAQ (reference sequence). The junction had 2 bases not matched to a gene; V was cut back by 6 bases and J by 1 base. The CDR3 covers 14 residues. The full variable domain, rest sourced from reference TRBV7-9 and TRBJ1-5, is DTGVSQNPRHKITKRGQNVTFRCDPISEHNRLYWYRQTLGQGPEFLTYFQNEAQLEKSRLLSDRFSAERPKGSFSTLEIQRTEQGDSAMYLCASSSGGSNQPQHFGDGTRLSIL.

This chain joins TRBV19 and TRBJ2-1; 7 bases are a match to TRBD1. The V segment lost 3 bases and the J segment 7 bases; nucleotides outside the gene matches: 12. This CDR3 has 16 residues. In germline, CDR1 is LNHDA, CDR2 SQIVND (reference sequence). CDR3 protein: CASSIPGQLSLNEQFF. In DNA, the CDR3 is TGTGCCAGTAGTATCCCGGGACAGCTATCTCTTAATGAGCAGTTCTTC.

This clone has just a few counts. The V call is TRBV7-3, the J call TRBJ2-2; tentatively, D is TRBD2 (6 bases). The V gene lost 8 bases and the J gene lost 5 bases, with 18 bases spanning the gap. The germline V gene has CDR1 SGHTA and CDR2 FQGTGA. This CDR3 region has 15 residues. This CDR3 is CASGAGTPRTGELFF. In DNA, the CDR3 is TGTGCCAGCGGGGCCGGGACTCCTAGAACCGGGGAGCTGTTTTTT.

The chain is built from TRBV29-1 and TRBJ2-7; D remains unclear. Trimming removed 4 bases at V and 4 bases at J, with 14 bases between. Germline lookup yields CDR1 SQVTM and CDR2 ANQGSEA. The CDR3 extends over 13 amino acids. The CDR3 is CSVGWPHPYEQYF. DNA of the CDR3: TGCAGCGTTGGTTGGCCTCACCCGTACGAGCAGTACTTC.

The J gene is TRBJ1-5, the V gene TRBV6-5; D perhaps matches TRBD1 (6 bases). The CDR3 contains 14 residues. Germline V gives CDR1 MNHEY, CDR2 SVGAGI. V was shortened by 6 bases and J by 5 bases, with 14 bases between the two germline ends. CDR3 region: CASSPGTNYQPQHF. The CDR3 DNA follows: TGTGCCAGCAGCCCCGGGACAAATTATCAGCCCCAGCATTTT.

This clone was detected a few times. The chain combines TRBV27 with TRBJ2-1; no definite D call. The CDR3 is 13 residues long. Germline values: CDR1 MNHEY, CDR2 SMNVEV (reference sequence). With 7 bases removed from V and 6 bases from J, the gap between germline ends came to 13 bases. CDR3 in DNA: TGTGCCAGCACCCCTCTGGGCGGCAATGAGCAGTTCTTC. Translating it yields CASTPLGGNEQFF.

CDR3 sequence: CASSLAGAAGNTIYF. DNA of the CDR3: TGCGCCAGCAGCTTGGCAGGGGCGGCCGGAAACACCATATATTTT. The chain is built from TRBV5-1 and TRBJ1-3, with D possibly being TRBD1 (6 bases). The CDR3 length is 15 residues. V was clipped by 0 bases and J by 4 bases, with 11 bases between them. Looked up from germline, CDR1 is SGHRS and CDR2 is YFSETQ.

A few counts support this clone. The V and J genes are TRBV18 and TRBJ2-2; the D gene is possibly TRBD1 (6 bases). The ends were cut back, 3 bases at V and 6 bases at J, with 14 bases in the middle. This CDR3 contains 15 residues. The germline gives CDR1 KGHSH, CDR2 LQKENI. The DNA for the CDR3 is TGTGCCAGCTCACCGTCAGGGGCTAGGGCCGGGGAGCTGTTTTTT. Residues: CASSPSGARAGELFF.

The genes are TRBV12-1 and TRBJ2-6; TRBD2 reflects the table's D call only, with no check against the DNA. TRBV12-1 is given as a pseudogene. The CDR3 loop spans 18 amino acids. This chain's CDR3 is CASSFVSGGSSGANVLTF. CDR3 in DNA: TGTGCCAGCAGCTTTGTATCGGGTGGCAGCTCTGGGGCCAACGTCCTGACTTTC.

The chain is built from TRBV6-5 and TRBJ2-7, with 10 nucleotides matching TRBD2. Germline V gives CDR1 MNHEY, CDR2 SVGAGI. This CDR3 comprises 14 residues. With V trimmed by 6 bases and J by 4 bases, 6 bases remained unmatched. The CDR3 here is CASRTLSGRYEQYF. In DNA form, the CDR3 reads TGTGCCAGCAGAACACTTAGCGGGAGGTACGAGCAGTACTTC.

The J gene is TRBJ1-2, the V gene TRBV3-1 (or the pseudogene TRBV3-2); D is unresolved. Germline loops: CDR1 LGHDT, CDR2 YNNKEL (reference sequence). The CDR3 totals 13 residues. V dropped 4 bases and J dropped 0 bases, with 6 bases sitting between them. CDR3 in amino acids: CASSRAANYGYTF. DNA of the CDR3: TGTGCCAGCAGCCGTGCGGCTAACTATGGCTACACCTTC.

The chain carries TRBV6-5 and TRBJ2-7; D may be TRBD2 (7 bases). Germline V gene lookup returns CDR1 MNHEY and CDR2 SVGAGI. The CDR3 runs 14 residues. Trimming removed 4 bases at V and 4 bases at J, with 14 bases between. CDR3 amino acids: CASSLGGGLYEQYF. DNA of the CDR3: TGTGCCAGCAGTTTAGGGGGGGGGCTATACGAGCAGTACTTC.

The chain employs TRBV5-1 and TRBJ2-2, with D possibly TRBD1 on 6 matching bases. From germline, CDR1 is SGHRS and CDR2 YFSETQ. The length of the CDR3 is 14 residues. Trimming shortened V by 4 bases and J by 0 bases, and 7 bases separated the two germline ends. CDR3 sequence (DNA): TGCGCCAGCAGCGGGACAACGAACACCGGGGAGCTGTTTTTT. This sequence encodes CASSGTTNTGELFF.

The rearrangement joins TRBV30 to TRBJ2-1; tentatively, D is TRBD1 or TRBD2 (5 bases each). Germline V gives CDR1 GTSNPN, CDR2 SVGIG (reference sequence). The CDR3 runs 13 residues. Trimming stripped 4 bases from V and 7 bases from J, with 14 bases between. The CDR3 nucleotides read TGTGCCTGGATGGGGGACCGAGGTAATGAGCAGTTCTTC. Translation gives CAWMGDRGNEQFF.

This clone was counted many times. The rearrangement uses TRBV30 and TRBJ1-5; 8 bases are shared with TRBD1. With 1 base clipped from V and 4 bases from J, the junction kept 0 bases outside the gene matches. From germline, CDR1 is GTSNPN and CDR2 SVGIG (reference sequence). The CDR3 runs to 13 residues. CDR3 DNA: TGTGCCTGGAGTGGGGACAGGAATCAGCCCCAGCATTTT. It translates to CAWSGDRNQPQHF.

V and J are TRBV28 and TRBJ1-5; a possible D gene is TRBD1 (6 bases). Germline V gene lookup returns CDR1 MDHEN and CDR2 SYDVKM. CDR3 size: 14 residues. Trimming left V 6 bases short and J 6 bases short, with 15 bases between. DNA of the CDR3: TGTGCCAGCAGACTTCGACAGGTTAGTCAGCCCCAGCATTTT. Translation gives CASRLRQVSQPQHF. The full variable domain, completed using reference TRBV28 and TRBJ1-5, is DVKVTQSSRYLVKRTGEKVFLECVQDMDHENMFWYRQDPGLGLRLIYFSYDVKMKEKGDIPEGYSVSREKKERFSLILESASTNQTSMYLCASRLRQVSQPQHFGDGTRLSIL.

DNA for the CDR3: TGTGCCACCAGCAGAGATAGGGGCTTCTCTGGAAACACCATATATTTT. This codes for CATSRDRGFSGNTIYF. The chain has TRBV15 and TRBJ1-3; D is perhaps TRBD1 (5 bases). Germline V gives CDR1 LNHNV, CDR2 YYDKDF (reference sequence). V gave up 0 bases and J gave up 0 bases, with 9 bases separating them. The CDR3 spans 16 residues.

The sample holds one count of this clone. The chain carries TRBV5-1 and TRBJ1-1; D unresolved. Between the trimmed V and J ends, which lost 2 bases and 11 bases, there was a span of 13 bases. CDR1 is SGHRS and CDR2 is YFSETQ in the germline V gene. The CDR3 runs 12 residues. The CDR3, as DNA: TGCGCCAGCAGCTTAGATTTACGAGGGGCTTTCTTT. Its translation: CASSLDLRGAFF.